These 30 T cell receptor beta chains were all obtained from the same sample, sequenced in a study of beta chain features in type 1 diabetes. cDNA synthesis used the whole RNA isolate, giving expressed TCRB sequences. TCRdb's copy holds only in-frame clones and misses some; the assay was immunoSEQ multiplex PCR. Found here are 350,000 to 450,000 clones, approximately 16% of them singletons; the top ten hold approximately 0.02%. The sample consisted of naive CD4+ T cells from blood. These receptors were obtained from a woman in her late teens or twenties in good health.

This clone was detected a few times. The chain links TRBV30 to TRBJ2-1; possibly TRBD2 for D (6 bases). The germline V gene encodes CDR1 GTSNPN and CDR2 SVGIG (reference sequence). The CDR3 loop spans 14 amino acids. The V end lost 1 base, the J end lost 1 base, and 8 bases lay between the germline ends. The CDR3 DNA reads TGTGCCTGGAGTGCGACTAGTTCCTACAATGAGCAGTTCTTC. Residues: CAWSATSSYNEQFF.

This clone was found a few times. The chain employs TRBV4-1 and TRBJ1-1; TRBD1 matches at 8 bases. Germline V gene lookup returns CDR1 MGHRA and CDR2 YSYEKL. The CDR3 contains 15 residues. V trimming: 4 bases; J trimming: 3 bases; junction bases outside the gene matches: 7. CDR3 sequence reads: CASSLRQGLYTEAFF. The CDR3 DNA reads as TGCGCCAGCAGCCTCCGACAGGGGTTGTACACTGAAGCTTTCTTT.

The V and J genes are TRBV7-9 and TRBJ2-1, with TRBD2 matching 13 bases. The CDR3 consists of 16 residues. The germline CDR1 and CDR2 sequences are SEHNR and FQNEAQ (reference sequence). V was pared by 2 bases and J by 6 bases, with 4 bases of the junction left unmatched. CDR3 bases: TGTGCCAGCAGCTTAACCTGGACTAGCGGGAGCAATGAGCAGTTCTTC. It is translated as CASSLTWTSGSNEQFF.

This clone was seen only a few times. V is TRBV6-5 and J is TRBJ2-1, with 10 positions matching TRBD1. The CDR3 spans 14 residues. Germline V gives CDR1 MNHEY, CDR2 SVGAGI. Germline trimming cut 6 bases from V and 9 bases from J; bases unmatched to any gene: 8. The CDR3 coding sequence is TGTGCCAGCAGCTCCGGGACAGGGGTTCTTGAGCAGTTCTTC. It encodes CASSSGTGVLEQFF.

V usage is TRBV29-1 and J usage is TRBJ2-3, with no clear D. Germline lookup yields CDR1 SQVTM and CDR2 ANQGSEA. There are 13 residues in the CDR3. The V and J ends lost 6 bases and 4 bases respectively, with 14 bases between them. CDR3 residues: CSVLGFPPDTQYF. DNA for the CDR3: TGCAGCGTCCTAGGTTTCCCTCCAGATACGCAGTATTTT.

This chain connects TRBV30 to TRBJ1-1; D remains ambiguous. Germline CDR1 reads GTSNPN; CDR2 reads SVGIG (reference sequence). This CDR3 region has 11 residues. V gave up 6 bases and J gave up 1 base, with 6 bases separating them. CDR3 nucleotide sequence: TGTGCCTGCTACAGGAACACTGAAGCTTTCTTT. Translated: CACYRNTEAFF.

The chain links TRBV7-9 to TRBJ2-7, with TRBD2 matching over 7 bases. Germline lookup yields CDR1 SEHNR and CDR2 FQNEAQ (reference sequence). Trimming at V came to 2 bases and at J to 0 bases, leaving 4 bases not matched to a gene. The length of the CDR3 is 15 residues. CDR3 sequence reads: CASSLTGRGSYEQYF. CDR3 in DNA: TGTGCCAGCAGCTTAACGGGGAGGGGCTCCTACGAGCAGTACTTC.

This clone was seen only a few times. The chain recombines TRBV30 with TRBJ2-7; 7 bases line up with TRBD2. In germline, CDR1 is GTSNPN, CDR2 SVGIG (reference sequence). This CDR3 is built from 15 residues. The V segment lost 1 base and the J segment 3 bases; nucleotides outside the gene matches: 9. Here the CDR3 DNA reads TGTGCCTGGAGTGCGTGGGCGGGAGCGGGCTACGAGCAGTACTTC. Its translation: CAWSAWAGAGYEQYF.

This clone was seen a handful of times. The chain couples TRBV2 to TRBJ2-1; D is undetermined. The ends were cut back, 4 bases at V and 7 bases at J, with 14 bases in the middle. The CDR3 spans 14 residues. The germline V gene has CDR1 SNHLY and CDR2 FYNNEI. The CDR3 protein is CASSGQADPNEQFF. The CDR3 DNA sequence: TGTGCCAGCAGTGGTCAGGCCGACCCTAATGAGCAGTTCTTC.

This clone came up a few times. The V gene is TRBV10-3, the J gene TRBJ2-7; 8 nucleotides agree with TRBD2. The CDR3 spans 17 residues. Trimming cost V 2 bases and J 1 base; bases outside gene matches: 10. Per germline, CDR1 ENHRY and CDR2 SYGVKD. For the CDR3, the DNA is TGTGCCATCAGTGAGCCTTCTGTGGCGGGAGGATCCTACGAGCAGTACTTC. Protein product: CAISEPSVAGGSYEQYF.

The rearrangement uses TRBV29-1 and TRBJ2-5, with D possibly TRBD2 on 6 matching bases. Per germline, CDR1 SQVTM and CDR2 ANQGSEA. Deletions cut 8 bases from V and 2 bases from J, with 15 bases between. This CDR3 has 13 amino acids. CDR3 sequence reads: CSSDPGTQETQYF. CDR3 DNA sequence: TGCAGCTCAGATCCCGGGACTCAAGAGACCCAGTACTTC.

This clone is a singleton in its sample. The J gene is TRBJ1-1, the V gene TRBV10-2; possibly TRBD1 for D (6 bases). Germline CDR1 reads WSHSY; CDR2 reads SAAADI. The ends were cut back, 2 bases at V and 1 base at J, with 11 bases in the middle. CDR3 size: 15 residues. The CDR3 reads CASSEAGAPNTEAFF. The CDR3 DNA is TGCGCCAGCAGTGAGGCGGGGGCCCCGAACACTGAAGCTTTCTTT.

The chain uses TRBV29-1 and TRBJ2-7, with 11 bases that match TRBD1. J gave up 3 bases and V 7 bases, and 8 bases lay outside the gene matches. Germline V gene sequence: CDR1 SQVTM, CDR2 ANQGSEA. This CDR3 spans 14 amino acids. CDR3 sequence (DNA): TGCAGCGCCAGTTTCGGGACAGGGGGCTACGAGCAGTACTTC. Its protein is CSASFGTGGYEQYF.

J is TRBJ1-5 and V is TRBV7-9; tentatively, D is TRBD1 (6 bases). Trimming left V 5 bases short and J 2 bases short, with 22 bases between. The germline V gene encodes CDR1 SEHNR and CDR2 FQNEAQ (reference sequence). This CDR3 spans 18 amino acids. The CDR3 coding sequence is TGTGCCAGCAGCCCAGGCGGACAGCCAGGTATCGGCAATCAGCCCCAGCATTTT. It specifies CASSPGGQPGIGNQPQHF.

The table lists this clone with a few counts. This chain links TRBV7-9 with TRBJ1-2; no clear D gene. Germline V gives CDR1 SEHNR, CDR2 FQNEAQ (reference sequence). Trimming removed 0 bases at V and 4 bases at J, with 12 bases between. The CDR3 runs to 15 residues. The CDR3 DNA reads as TGTGCCAGCAGCTTAGCCGGGGTGTTTGGCTATGGCTACACCTTC. It encodes CASSLAGVFGYGYTF.

The chain carries TRBV30 and TRBJ1-1; tentatively, D is TRBD1 (6 bases). CDR3 size: 13 residues. Deletions cut 7 bases from V and 5 bases from J, with 17 bases between. Germline V gene data show CDR1 as GTSNPN and CDR2 as SVGIG (reference sequence). This CDR3 is CAFFRQARTEAFF. The CDR3 nucleotides read TGTGCCTTCTTCAGACAGGCCAGGACTGAAGCTTTCTTT.

The V call is TRBV29-1, the J call TRBJ2-1; D is ambiguous. The germline V and J ends were trimmed by 3 bases and 5 bases, with 23 bases remaining between them. CDR1 and CDR2 from the germline V gene are SQVTM and ANQGSEA. The CDR3 loop spans 17 amino acids. CDR3: CSVESRQNHNLNNEQFF. The CDR3 DNA is TGCAGCGTTGAGTCGCGGCAGAACCACAATTTAAACAATGAGCAGTTCTTC.

This clone came up a few times. The chain is built from TRBV30 and TRBJ1-4, with D unresolved. Trimming left V 0 bases short and J 5 bases short, with 10 bases between. The CDR3 totals 14 residues. Per the germline V gene, CDR1 is GTSNPN and CDR2 is SVGIG (reference sequence). CDR3 coding DNA: TGTGCCTGGAGTGTACAAGGAGGGAATGAAAAACTGTTTTTT. This sequence encodes CAWSVQGGNEKLFF.

The V gene is TRBV30, the J gene TRBJ2-7; no reliable D call. V was trimmed by 2 bases and J by 4 bases, leaving 15 bases between them. The CDR3 runs 14 residues. CDR1 GTSNPN and CDR2 SVGIG come from the germline V gene (reference sequence). The CDR3 sequence is CAWSPRKLWYEQYF. CDR3 in DNA: TGTGCCTGGAGTCCCAGGAAACTTTGGTACGAGCAGTACTTC.

This clone turned up a few times. The J gene is TRBJ1-2, the V gene TRBV18, with no clear D. Looked up from germline, CDR1 is KGHSH and CDR2 is LQKENI. The CDR3 sequence is 13 residues long. V shed 5 bases and J shed 4 bases, with 11 bases lying between them. The CDR3 here is CASSTLDTYGYTF. The CDR3 DNA sequence: TGTGCCAGCTCAACCTTAGACACCTATGGCTACACCTTC. Full variable domain (remainder filled in from reference TRBV18 and TRBJ1-2): NAGVMQNPRHLVRRRGQEARLRCSPMKGHSHVYWYRQLPEEGLKFMVYLQKENIIDESGMPKERFSAEFPKEGPSILRIQQVVRGDSAAYFCASSTLDTYGYTFGSGTRLTVV.

This clone was picked up a small number of times. The J gene is TRBJ2-3, the V gene TRBV29-1; unclear D gene. V lost 4 bases to trimming and J lost 2 bases, with 7 bases between them. Germline assignment: CDR1 SQVTM and CDR2 ANQGSEA. The CDR3 has 12 residues. DNA of the CDR3: TGCAGCGTTGGAGAACACACAGATACGCAGTATTTT. Its protein product is CSVGEHTDTQYF.

J is TRBJ2-5 and V is TRBV7-9; TRBD2 matches at 11 bases. V was pared by 4 bases and J by 1 base, with 5 bases of the junction left unmatched. The CDR3 consists of 16 residues. CDR1 is SEHNR and CDR2 is FQNEAQ in the germline V gene (reference sequence). In DNA, the CDR3 is TGTGCCAGCAGCTCGAGACTAGCGGGAAGCCAAGAGACCCAGTACTTC. Translated, it gives CASSSRLAGSQETQYF.

This clone has a handful of counts. The sample contains more than one DNA sequence encoding this CDR3. The chain combines TRBV7-9 with TRBJ2-5, with D unresolved. With 4 bases removed from V and 5 bases from J, the gap between germline ends came to 5 bases. The germline gives CDR1 SEHNR, CDR2 FQNEAQ (reference sequence). CDR3 length equals 11 residues. The chain's CDR3 is CASSSRETQYF. CDR3 in DNA: TGTGCCAGCAGCTCCAGGGAGACCCAGTACTTC.

This sequence joins TRBV18 and TRBJ1-1; 7 positions agree with TRBD1. The V gene end was trimmed by 3 bases and the J gene end by 7 bases; junction bases not matched to a gene: 5. Germline CDR1 and CDR2: KGHSH and LQKENI. This CDR3 is 13 amino acids long. CDR3 region: CASSPNRDSEAFF. The DNA of the CDR3 is TGTGCCAGCTCACCGAACCGGGACAGTGAAGCTTTCTTT.

This chain joins TRBV11-2 and TRBJ2-4, with D perhaps TRBD1 (6 bases). Deletions cut 4 bases from V and 0 bases from J, with 10 bases between. The germline CDR1 and CDR2 sequences are SGHAT and FQNNGV. The CDR3 has 15 residues. The CDR3 loop reads CASSYGTLAKNIQYF. In DNA, the CDR3 is TGTGCCAGCAGCTATGGGACACTAGCCAAAAACATTCAGTACTTC.

The CDR3 loop is CSVTTDREGYGYTF. The CDR3 region has the DNA TGCAGCGTTACGACGGACAGGGAAGGCTATGGCTACACCTTC. The rearrangement links TRBV29-1 to TRBJ1-2, with 8 bases aligning to TRBD1. Per germline, CDR1 SQVTM and CDR2 ANQGSEA. The CDR3 is made up of 14 amino acids. V shed 5 bases and J 4 bases; nucleotides not matched to a gene: 9.

This clone was seen more than once but under ten times. The chain combines TRBV5-8 with TRBJ2-2, with 12 bases lining up with TRBD2. The CDR3 covers 17 residues. Germline V gene data show CDR1 as SGHTS and CDR2 as YDEGEE. Losses at the gene ends were 4 bases for V and 5 bases for J; bases not matched to a gene: 9. The CDR3 DNA reads as TGTGCCAGCAGCACAATAGGACTAGCGGGACGGACCGGGGAGCTGTTTTTT. Translated: CASSTIGLAGRTGELFF.

V is TRBV28 and J is TRBJ2-7, with TRBD1 matching over 7 bases. Germline V lookup: CDR1 MDHEN, CDR2 SYDVKM. Trimming at V came to 6 bases and at J to 3 bases, leaving 5 bases not matched to a gene. This CDR3 is built from 13 residues. This chain's CDR3 is CASSSGQDYEQYF. CDR3 nucleotides: TGTGCCAGCAGCTCCGGACAGGACTACGAGCAGTACTTC.

The chain carries TRBV29-1 and TRBJ2-7; tentatively, D is TRBD2 (6 bases). Trimming removed 4 bases at V and 6 bases at J, with 19 bases between. Germline V gene data show CDR1 as SQVTM and CDR2 as ANQGSEA. The CDR3 consists of 14 residues. The CDR3, as DNA: TGCAGCGTTGGGGGACTCGCTGAGGGAGGCGAGCAGTACTTC. This encodes CSVGGLAEGGEQYF.

This clone was counted a few times. V usage is TRBV11-2 and J usage is TRBJ2-7; TRBD2 might be the D (6 bases). There are 15 residues in the CDR3. Per the germline V gene, CDR1 is SGHAT and CDR2 is FQNNGV. Trimming stripped 0 bases from V and 6 bases from J, with 15 bases between. The CDR3 protein is CASSLEYGMGGEQYF. CDR3 nucleotides: TGTGCCAGCAGCTTAGAATACGGGATGGGAGGCGAGCAGTACTTC.